The clone carrying this T cell receptor beta chain was detected ten times or more. As yet, its antigen is unknown. The CDR3 covers 14 residues. 5'RACE with constant-segment primers yielded barcoded, UMI-tagged TCR alpha and TCR beta cDNA libraries. TCRdb reprocessed the 5' RACE reads with MiXCR, giving one entry per CDR3 protein. The sample has under 300,000 distinct CDR3 sequences, 8% to 10% seen once. This record comes from a study of T-cell memory formation after mild COVID-19. The wider study: Largely, the TCR clusters proved donor specific.

Findings and limits, study-wide: Contracting CD8+ clones were enriched in EMRA, CD4+ mainly in CM and EM. CD4/CD8 balance held among clones contracting day 15 to 85, and later expanders leaned CD4+.

The chain carries TRBV21-1 and TRBJ2-1; the table's D gene call, TRBD1, was not cross checked with the DNA. TRBV21-1 is designated a pseudogene. The TCR sequence derives from a man between 18 and 35 years old who had mild COVID-19 (a few samples of this study predate the infection). Cell type and time point are not known. The specimen was PBMCs or a T cell subset sorted from them (not recorded which). In DNA form, the CDR3 reads TGTGCCAGCAGCAAATTCGGGCGGTACAATGAGCAGTTCTTC. Its translation is CASSKFGRYNEQFF.